This TCR beta chain is drawn from a study of blood T cells in healthy people across ages (dated by TCRdb to the mid-2010s). Regarding the study in general: In model experiments, template switching captured roughly one uniquely barcoded TCR beta cDNA molecule for every two T cells. Age-related changes in TCR beta repertoire diversity were measured in the study by deep sequencing normalized with unique cDNA molecular identifiers. The study analyzed two additional independent replicas of 1 million unique cDNA reads from the same blood draw for two donors, one aged 18 to 30 and one aged 80 or older. To avoid experimental bias, donors of different ages were distributed randomly across sequencing lanes. The donors were divided into four age groups: young (average around 16 years), middle-aged (roughly 40), aged (about 60) and long-lived (roughly 86). The study at large found these results: Because the CMV infection status of the donors was unknown, age-related changes in expanded clonotypes may potentially have been confounded. Since profiling was done on bulk unsorted PBMCs, naive and antigen-experienced compartments could not be conclusively compared. Observed TCR beta diversity per million T cells fell roughly linearly with age, and a significant reduction was already apparent by age approximately 40. Compared with the aged group, the long-lived group had more naive CD4+ T cells, fewer expanded clones and increased TCR diversity, a pattern suggesting age selection. Estimates of total diversity based on one million sequenced T cells were considered lower bounds and underestimates. The percentage of naive T cells measured by flow cytometry correlated strongly with observed TCR beta diversity.

Remarks on this clonotype: What this receptor recognizes is not known. Base qualities are not provided; no much larger clone lies one nucleotide away.

Systemically healthy Caucasian individuals from Russia, some 38 in total and aged roughly 6 to 95 years, were included as donors. About 9.8 milliliters of peripheral blood were drawn from each donor into EDTA-treated Vacutainer tubes. Ficoll-Paque density-gradient centrifugation was used to isolate PBMCs, with at least 6.5 million per sample. Total RNA, at least 6 micrograms per sample, was extracted from PBMCs with Trizol reagent. The percentages of naive CD45RAhigh/CD27high T cells were determined by flow cytometry on a PBMC aliquot from every donor. Library preparation employed 5' RACE. TCRdb shows the sequencer as Illumina HiSeq 2500. A second PCR of about 6 to 11 cycles was performed with a sample-barcoded 5' primer and a J-beta primer mix. A unique molecular identifier was introduced onto each TCR beta cDNA molecule by a template-switch 5' adaptor carrying 12 random nucleotides. At least 2.5 million CDR3-containing paired-end reads were obtained from each sample. All of the RNA was converted into first-strand cDNA using the Mint cDNA synthesis kit, with a TRBC-specific oligonucleotide serving as the primer. Following uracil-DNA glycosylase treatment, all cDNA underwent a first 18-cycle PCR with the universal primers M1SS and BC2_uni_R. In the original analysis: For normalization, 1 million high-quality reads were randomly selected from each sample, with every read carrying a distinct molecular identifier. Reads with shared molecular identifiers were discarded instead of being binned into consensus sequences. MiTCR, run with a Q25 quality threshold and the strictest error-elimination algorithm, handled CDR3 identification, clonotype clustering and error correction. A nonparametric unseen species model with Euler transformation was used to estimate a lower bound on total TCR beta diversity. In TCRdb, the public reads were trimmed at Q25 with fastp and aligned with MiXCR, with productive beta chains retained. Identical CDR3 protein sequences are pooled into one entry, listed with their most common genes and DNA. The authors' filters were not applied to this entry. Across this sample there are some 750,000 distinct CDR3 sequences, with approximately 21% seen only once. The ten largest account for about 22% of the sample.

Sample: blood. This sequence was found in a man aged 70 or older in good health.

The CDR3 protein: CSAYDSVRGVSTDTQYF. The sequenced DNA: TGCAGTGCCTACGATAGTGTCCGCGGGGTTAGCACAGATACGCAGTATTTT. The rearranged chain carries TRBV20-1 and TRBJ2-3; TRBD2 is possibly the D segment (6 matching bases). Deletion took 6 bases off V and 0 bases off J, with a span of 22 bases between the germline ends. The CDR3 measures 17 amino acids from cysteine to phenylalanine. CDR3 DNA only is kept here, 51 bases in frame from base 1. CDR1 and CDR2, per the germline V gene (reference sequence), are DFQATT and SNEGSKA.